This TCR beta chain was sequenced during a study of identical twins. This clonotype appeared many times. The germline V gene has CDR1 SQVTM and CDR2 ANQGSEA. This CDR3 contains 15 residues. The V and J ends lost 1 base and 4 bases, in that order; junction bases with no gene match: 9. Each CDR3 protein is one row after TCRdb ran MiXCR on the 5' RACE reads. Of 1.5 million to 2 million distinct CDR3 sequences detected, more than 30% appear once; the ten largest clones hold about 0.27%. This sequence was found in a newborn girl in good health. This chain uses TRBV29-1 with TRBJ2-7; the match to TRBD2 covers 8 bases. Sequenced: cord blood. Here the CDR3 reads CSVEVETGRVYEQYF. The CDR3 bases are TGCAGCGTTGAAGTAGAGACCGGGAGGGTTTACGAGCAGTACTTC.